This passage covers 31 T cell receptor beta chains from one sample sequenced in a study of cytomegalovirus exposure and HLA in healthy donors. Primers for the PCR totalled 60 Vbeta and 13 Jbeta. Sequencing was performed with immunoSEQ multiplex PCR; in TCRdb, only in-frame clones are kept and a portion is missing. Among around 200,000 clones listed, almost 85% were seen once. Input material: PBMCs. The receptors were sampled from a woman aged 40-49 years in good health and CMV-seronegative.

This clone turned up a few times. Other DNA sequences of this sample code for an identical CDR3. The chain has TRBV5-6 and TRBJ1-2; D is perhaps TRBD1 (5 bases). The V and J ends lost 0 bases and 3 bases respectively, with 6 bases between them. The CDR3 extends over 13 amino acids. Germline CDR1 SGHDT, CDR2 YYEEEE. CDR3 nucleotides: TGTGCCAGCAGCTTGGGGGGGGACTATGGCTACACCTTC. It specifies CASSLGGDYGYTF.

This chain links TRBV29-1 with TRBJ2-4, with 12 positions matching TRBD1. This CDR3 has 17 residues. Trimming cost V 7 bases and J 0 bases; bases outside gene matches: 10. Per germline, CDR1 SQVTM and CDR2 ANQGSEA. CDR3 sequence reads: CSGPGTGGPLAKNIQYF. The CDR3 DNA follows: TGCAGCGGGCCGGGGACAGGGGGCCCCTTAGCCAAAAACATTCAGTACTTC.

CDR3 protein: CAWKRGGNMNTEAFF. CDR3 in DNA: TGTGCCTGGAAAAGGGGGGGGAACATGAACACTGAAGCTTTCTTT. The chain is built from TRBV30 and TRBJ1-1, with D tentatively TRBD1 (6 bases). Germline V CDR1 and CDR2: GTSNPN, SVGIG (reference sequence). Trimming removed 4 bases from V and 0 bases from J, with 15 bases in between. The CDR3 extends over 15 amino acids.

This chain uses TRBV28 with TRBJ1-5; D is unclear. The CDR3 has 13 residues. The V end lost 4 bases, the J end lost 6 bases, and 10 bases lay between the germline ends. Germline-derived CDR1 and CDR2 are MDHEN and SYDVKM. Here the CDR3 DNA reads TGTGCCAGCAGTTCGAGGGTGAGTCAGCCCCAGCATTTT. Its translation: CASSSRVSQPQHF.

The chain combines TRBV4-2 with TRBJ2-1; a weak D match, TRBD1 (6 bases). CDR1 and CDR2 from the germline V gene are LGHNA and YNFKEQ. Trimming pared 2 bases from V and 7 bases from J, leaving 15 bases between. This CDR3 spans 15 amino acids. The CDR3 is CASSQNQPGENEQFF. The CDR3 DNA sequence: TGTGCCAGCAGCCAAAACCAACCAGGGGAGAATGAGCAGTTCTTC.

The chain uses TRBV13 and TRBJ2-5; TRBD2 agrees at 7 bases. The J call is in doubt because the DNA end fits TRBJ2-7 better. Germline V lookup: CDR1 PRHDT, CDR2 FYEKMQ (reference sequence). CDR3 length: 15 amino acids. The CDR3 DNA is TGTGCCAGCAGCCCCCGTCCAGCGGGGTTGTACGAGCAGTACTTC. This encodes CASSPRPAGLYEQYF.

J is TRBJ2-2 and V is TRBV5-1, with TRBD1 matching 10 bases. Germline V gives CDR1 SGHRS, CDR2 YFSETQ. CDR3 length: 15 amino acids. V shed 4 bases and J 7 bases; nucleotides not matched to a gene: 7. CDR3 DNA sequence: TGCGCCAGCAGCATCCGACAGGGGGCGAGCGGGGAGCTGTTTTTT. Its protein product is CASSIRQGASGELFF.

This clone has just one count. This chain uses TRBV19 with TRBJ2-1, with a tentative D call TRBD2 (6 bases). V was pared by 9 bases and J by 2 bases, with 14 bases between. This CDR3 has 14 residues. Germline V gene sequence: CDR1 LNHDA, CDR2 SQIVND (reference sequence). The CDR3 nucleotides are TGTGCCAGCGGATTGGGGGGACCCTACAATGAGCAGTTCTTC. Its protein is CASGLGGPYNEQFF.

The chain couples TRBV19 to TRBJ1-5; tentative D call: TRBD1 (5 bases). Between the trimmed V and J ends, which lost 3 bases and 4 bases, there was a span of 13 bases. The CDR3 runs to 15 residues. Germline CDR1 and CDR2: LNHDA and SQIVND (reference sequence). CDR3 DNA sequence: TGTGCCAGTAGTATCTCCAGGGAAGGGAATCAGCCCCAGCATTTT. It specifies CASSISREGNQPQHF.

The J gene is TRBJ2-1, the V gene TRBV4-3; 8 bases align to TRBD1. This CDR3 comprises 14 residues. Trimming took 2 bases from V and 6 from J; bases not matched to a gene: 3. Germline lookup yields CDR1 LGHNA and CDR2 YSLEER. CDR3 sequence (DNA): TGCGCCAGCAGCCAATACGGGACAGGCAATGAGCAGTTCTTC. Translated: CASSQYGTGNEQFF.

This sequence joins TRBV27 and TRBJ2-4; D is uncertain. This CDR3 region has 13 residues. The V and J ends lost 8 bases and 3 bases respectively, with 11 bases between them. In germline, CDR1 is MNHEY, CDR2 SMNVEV (reference sequence). The CDR3: CASGRHDKNIQYF. CDR3 in DNA: TGTGCCAGCGGTCGACATGACAAAAACATTCAGTACTTC.

This chain links TRBV9 with TRBJ1-1, with 7 bases that match TRBD1. The CDR3 runs 14 residues. Germline trimming cut 5 bases from V and 5 bases from J; bases unmatched to any gene: 9. Germline V CDR1 and CDR2: SGDLS, YYNGEE. CDR3 coding DNA: TGTGCCAGCAGTTTGGAGGGGGCGGAAACTGAAGCTTTCTTT. It is translated as CASSLEGAETEAFF.

The chain recombines TRBV18 with TRBJ2-2; 10 positions agree with TRBD1. The CDR3 length is 15 residues. Germline CDR1 KGHSH, CDR2 LQKENI. Trimming removed 6 bases from V and 5 bases from J; junction bases left unmatched: 6. CDR3 protein: CASSPRQGATGELFF. The DNA for the CDR3 is TGTGCCAGCTCCCCGAGACAGGGGGCGACCGGGGAGCTGTTTTTT.

The chain recombines TRBV30 with TRBJ1-6, with 8 positions matching TRBD1. Germline loops: CDR1 GTSNPN, CDR2 SVGIG (reference sequence). The CDR3 is 13 amino acids. V was clipped by 4 bases and J by 10 bases; unmatched bases: 6. This chain's CDR3 is CAWTGTGDSPLHF. CDR3 bases: TGTGCCTGGACCGGGACAGGAGACTCACCCCTCCACTTT.

V is TRBV4-1 and J is TRBJ2-2, with 7 bases lining up with TRBD2. CDR3 size: 16 residues. The germline V gene has CDR1 MGHRA and CDR2 YSYEKL. Germline trimming cut 0 bases from V and 4 bases from J; bases unmatched to any gene: 5. The CDR3, as DNA: TGCGCCAGCAGCCAAGATGAGACTAGCAGCACCGGGGAGCTGTTTTTT. It yields the protein CASSQDETSSTGELFF.

This chain uses TRBV19 with TRBJ1-2, with D possibly being TRBD1 (6 bases). CDR1 is LNHDA and CDR2 is SQIVND in the germline V gene (reference sequence). The CDR3 runs to 14 residues. V was shortened by 3 bases and J by 2 bases, with 10 bases between the two germline ends. The CDR3 reads CASSIPQGNYGYTF. The CDR3 region has the DNA TGTGCCAGTAGTATCCCGCAGGGGAACTATGGCTACACCTTC.

CDR3 sequence: CAISDRDVGNQPQHF. Written as DNA, the CDR3 is TGTGCCATCAGCGACAGGGATGTAGGCAATCAGCCCCAGCATTTT. The V gene is TRBV10-3, the J gene TRBJ1-5; 7 nucleotides agree with TRBD1. The CDR3 runs 15 residues. V gave up 6 bases and J gave up 2 bases; unmatched junction bases: 7. Per germline, CDR1 ENHRY and CDR2 SYGVKD.

The chain is built from TRBV6-5 and TRBJ2-2, with 11 bases that match TRBD1. CDR3 length: 14 amino acids. Germline V gives CDR1 MNHEY, CDR2 SVGAGI. Trimming cost V 6 bases and J 4 bases; bases outside gene matches: 1. The CDR3 protein is CASRGTGGTGELFF. DNA for the CDR3: TGTGCCAGCAGGGGGACAGGGGGCACCGGGGAGCTGTTTTTT.

The V and J genes are TRBV30 and TRBJ1-6; D is uncertain. CDR3 length: 16 amino acids. V was trimmed by 4 bases and J by 6 bases, leaving 19 bases between them. Germline values: CDR1 GTSNPN, CDR2 SVGIG (reference sequence). The CDR3 nucleotides read TGTGCCTGGATAGCGGGTGACATACCTTTTAATTCACCCCTCCACTTT. Protein sequence: CAWIAGDIPFNSPLHF.

This clone was found once. The chain carries TRBV6-1 and TRBJ1-6; 8 bases are shared with TRBD1. This CDR3 has 14 residues. V lost 4 bases and J lost 10; bases outside the gene matches: 6. Germline CDR1 and CDR2: MNHNS and SASEGT. DNA for the CDR3: TGTGCCAGCAGTGGGACAGGGTTTCAATCACCCCTCCACTTT. It yields the protein CASSGTGFQSPLHF.

This rearrangement joins TRBV5-4 to TRBJ2-7; 9 bases match TRBD1. Trimming took 3 bases from V and 5 from J; bases not matched to a gene: 3. CDR1 is SGHNT, CDR2 YYREEE, per germline (reference sequence). The CDR3 spans 13 residues. DNA of the CDR3: TGTGCCAGCAGCTCACAGGGGGCCCACGAGCAGTACTTC. It encodes CASSSQGAHEQYF.

CDR3 protein: CASSPQRGTQETQYF. The CDR3 nucleotides read TGTGCCAGCTCACCCCAGCGGGGGACCCAAGAGACCCAGTACTTC. The gene calls are TRBV18 and TRBJ2-5; TRBD2 matches 8 bases. Germline values: CDR1 KGHSH, CDR2 LQKENI. Trimming at V came to 3 bases and at J to 1 base, leaving 4 bases not matched to a gene. The CDR3 is made up of 15 amino acids.

Comment on this clone: Other nucleotide sequences in the sample specify the same CDR3. This chain uses TRBV19 with TRBJ1-1, with a weak D call TRBD1 (5 bases). The CDR3 spans 13 residues. V was trimmed by 1 base and J by 5 bases, leaving 8 bases between them. Germline-derived CDR1 and CDR2 are LNHDA and SQIVND (reference sequence). The CDR3 protein is CASSIVGGTEAFF. The DNA for the CDR3 is TGTGCCAGTAGTATAGTGGGGGGAACTGAAGCTTTCTTT.

The chain joins TRBV6-1 to TRBJ2-7, with 7 bases identical to TRBD1. With V trimmed by 4 bases and J by 2 bases, 14 bases remained unmatched. Germline CDR1 MNHNS, CDR2 SASEGT. The CDR3 has 17 amino acids. CDR3 in amino acids: CASSGSATGTYAYEQYF. CDR3 DNA sequence: TGTGCCAGCAGTGGAAGTGCGACAGGGACATATGCCTACGAGCAGTACTTC.

This chain connects TRBV7-6 to TRBJ2-5; 12 positions match TRBD2. The germline CDR1 and CDR2 sequences are SGHVS and FNYEAQ. This CDR3 is 15 amino acids long. Losses at the gene ends were 2 bases for V and 2 bases for J; bases not matched to a gene: 0. CDR3 region: CASSLLAGGQETQYF. The CDR3 nucleotides are TGTGCCAGCAGCTTACTAGCGGGGGGGCAAGAGACCCAGTACTTC.

On this clone itself: The sample holds other DNA sequences that translate to the same CDR3. The chain combines TRBV5-1 with TRBJ2-1, with TRBD2 identical over 16 bases. The CDR3 spans 16 residues. Losses at the gene ends were 2 bases for V and 7 bases for J; bases not matched to a gene: 3. CDR1 is SGHRS, CDR2 YFSETQ, per germline. CDR3 DNA sequence: TGCGCCAGCAGCTTTGGGACTAGCGGGGGGGAGAATGAGCAGTTCTTC. It is translated as CASSFGTSGGENEQFF.

The chain employs TRBV19 and TRBJ2-3, with D possibly matching TRBD1 (5 bases). In germline, CDR1 is LNHDA, CDR2 SQIVND (reference sequence). This CDR3 region has 14 residues. V was cut by 3 bases and J by 5 bases, with 12 bases left in between. CDR3 sequence reads: CASSIGQGKDTQYF. As DNA, the CDR3 is TGTGCCAGTAGTATCGGGCAGGGTAAAGATACGCAGTATTTT. Full variable domain (missing parts from reference TRBV19 and TRBJ2-3): DGGITQSPKYLFRKEGQNVTLSCEQNLNHDAMYWYRQDPGQGLRLIYYSQIVNDFQKGDIAEGYSVSREKKESFPLTVTSAQKNPTAFYLCASSIGQGKDTQYFGPGTRLTVL.

The J gene is TRBJ2-3, the V gene TRBV11-2, with 7 nucleotides matching TRBD1. Trimming removed 4 bases from V and 6 bases from J; junction bases left unmatched: 7. Germline V gene sequence: CDR1 SGHAT, CDR2 FQNNGV. CDR3 length: 14 residues. This CDR3 is CASSSNRGSDTQYF. The CDR3 DNA reads TGTGCCAGCAGCTCCAACAGGGGTTCTGATACGCAGTATTTT.

The V gene is TRBV15, the J gene TRBJ2-5; D unresolved. The germline gives CDR1 LNHNV, CDR2 YYDKDF (reference sequence). This CDR3 is built from 13 residues. The V and J ends lost 0 bases and 4 bases respectively, with 6 bases between them. The CDR3 region has the DNA TGTGCCACCAGCAGAGATCAGTTAGAGACCCAGTACTTC. It translates to CATSRDQLETQYF.

The chain carries TRBV11-2 and TRBJ1-6; tentatively, D is TRBD1 (6 bases). Germline CDR1 and CDR2: SGHAT and FQNNGV. V was trimmed by 0 bases and J by 7 bases, leaving 10 bases between them. CDR3 length: 15 residues. Here the CDR3 DNA reads TGTGCCAGCAGCTTAGAGACAGGCGGAAATTCACCCCTCCACTTT. It specifies CASSLETGGNSPLHF.

The genes are TRBV7-6 and TRBJ1-6, with TRBD1 as a possible D gene (6 bases). Trimming cost V 5 bases and J 7 bases, with 18 bases left between them. The CDR3 loop spans 16 amino acids. Germline-derived CDR1 and CDR2 are SGHVS and FNYEAQ. In nucleotides, the CDR3 is TGTGCCAGCAGCCCCGCCCCAGGGGACCCCAATTCACCCCTCCACTTT. Its translation is CASSPAPGDPNSPLHF.